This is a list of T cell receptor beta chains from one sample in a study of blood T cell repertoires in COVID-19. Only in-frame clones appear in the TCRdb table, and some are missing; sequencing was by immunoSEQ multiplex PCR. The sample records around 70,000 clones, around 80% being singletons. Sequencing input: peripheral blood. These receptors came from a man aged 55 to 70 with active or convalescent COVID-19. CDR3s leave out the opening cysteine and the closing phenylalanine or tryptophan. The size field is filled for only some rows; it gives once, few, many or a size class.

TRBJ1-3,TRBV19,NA,ASSDLSSGNTIY
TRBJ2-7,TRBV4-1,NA,ASSQVAGSGVYEQY
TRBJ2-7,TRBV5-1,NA,ASSPLAGGAYEQY
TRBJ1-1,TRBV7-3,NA,ASSLIGVNTEAF
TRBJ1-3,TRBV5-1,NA,ASSLQGAFGNTIY
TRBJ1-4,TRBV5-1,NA,ASSFTGRGEKLF
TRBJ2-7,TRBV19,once,ASSIGQGYEQY
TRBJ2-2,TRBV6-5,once,ASSSPASTNTGELF
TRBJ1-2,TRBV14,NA,ASSQVTGGDGYT
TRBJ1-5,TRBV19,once,ASSTPQGRGDQPQH
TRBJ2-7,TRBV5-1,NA,ASSLDTTGFEQY